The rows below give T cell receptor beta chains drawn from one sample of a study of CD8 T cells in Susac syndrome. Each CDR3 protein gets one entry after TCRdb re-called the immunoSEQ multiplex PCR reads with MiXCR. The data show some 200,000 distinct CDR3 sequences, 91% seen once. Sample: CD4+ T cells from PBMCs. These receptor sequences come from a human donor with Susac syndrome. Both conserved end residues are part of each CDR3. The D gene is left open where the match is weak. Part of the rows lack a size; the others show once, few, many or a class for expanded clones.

CDR3 DNA: TGTGCCAGCAGCGCGGACAGGAACTCCTACAATGAGCAGTTCTTC
CDR3 protein: CASSADRNSYNEQFF
J gene: TRBJ2-1
V gene: TRBV5-4
D gene: TRBD1
clone size: NA

CDR3 DNA: TGCAGCGTTGTAACAGCTCAAGAGACCCAGTACTTC
CDR3 protein: CSVVTAQETQYF
J gene: TRBJ2-5
V gene: TRBV29-1
D gene: NA
clone size: NA

CDR3 DNA: TGTGCCAGCAGCCTGACAGTGAACACTGAAGCTTTCTTT
CDR3 protein: CASSLTVNTEAFF
J gene: TRBJ1-1
V gene: TRBV7-3
D gene: NA
clone size: NA

CDR3 DNA: TGCAGTGCTAGTCGGACAGGGGGCGTCTTTGGAAACACCATATATTTT
CDR3 protein: CSASRTGGVFGNTIYF
J gene: TRBJ1-3
V gene: TRBV20-1
D gene: TRBD1
clone size: NA

CDR3 DNA: TGTGCCAGCAGCCAAGAGGCAGCGAAAAGCAATCAGCCCCAGCATTTT
CDR3 protein: CASSQEAAKSNQPQHF
J gene: TRBJ1-5
V gene: TRBV4-2
D gene: NA
clone size: NA

CDR3 DNA: TGTGCCAGCAGTTTGGGAGGAGGCAGGATGACCTACGAGCAGTACTTC
CDR3 protein: CASSLGGGRMTYEQYF
J gene: TRBJ2-7
V gene: TRBV28
D gene: NA
clone size: NA

CDR3 DNA: TGCGCCAGTGATACAGGGGGCGGATCGAACATTCAGTACTTC
CDR3 protein: CASDTGGGSNIQYF
J gene: TRBJ2-4
V gene: TRBV10-2
D gene: TRBD1
clone size: NA

CDR3 DNA: TGTGCCAGCAGCCGCACAGGACTAGCGAGTTACGAGCAGTACTTC
CDR3 protein: CASSRTGLASYEQYF
J gene: TRBJ2-7
V gene: TRBV7-9
D gene: TRBD2
clone size: few

CDR3 DNA: TGCGCCAGCAGCTCCGGCGGGACAGGGGTCTACGAGCAGTACTTC
CDR3 protein: CASSSGGTGVYEQYF
J gene: TRBJ2-7
V gene: TRBV5-1
D gene: TRBD1
clone size: NA

CDR3 DNA: TGTGCCAGCAGCTCCACTAGCGGGAGGGGTTACGAGCAGTACTTC
CDR3 protein: CASSSTSGRGYEQYF
J gene: TRBJ2-7
V gene: TRBV14
D gene: TRBD2
clone size: once